This T cell receptor beta chain was sequenced for a study of Ad26.COV2.S vaccination and SARS-CoV-2 variants. The CDR3 covers 18 residues. Germline trimming cut 5 bases from V and 1 base from J; bases unmatched to any gene: 8. Germline-derived CDR1 and CDR2 are SGHVS and FNYEAQ. This clone has just a few counts. The treatment here: 15 to 20 received Ad26.COV2.S at low or high dose, single or two shots; about 5 received placebo; per-sample allocation not given. Following the first vaccine or placebo injection, samples were taken on day 63. Profiling relied on immunoSEQ multiplex PCR, and the TCRdb table lists in-frame clones only, not all of them. The sample lists 440,000 or so clones; about 92% were seen once.

This receptor was obtained from a person between 18 and 60 years old who received the Ad26.COV2.S COVID-19 vaccine or a placebo. This material consisted of peripheral blood, taken in a trial of Ad26.COV2.S vaccine versus placebo. V is TRBV7-6 and J is TRBJ2-2, with TRBD2 matching 12 bases. The CDR3 region has the DNA TGTGCCAGCAGCACGGCAGGACTAGCGGGGTTGAACACCGGGGAGCTGTTTTTT. Amino acid sequence: CASSTAGLAGLNTGELFF. Variable domain in full (rest from reference TRBV7-6 and TRBJ2-2): GAGVSQSPRYKVTKRGQDVALRCDPISGHVSLYWYRQALGQGPEFLTYFNYEAQQDKSGLPNDRFSAERPEGSISTLTIQRTEQRDSAMYRCASSTAGLAGLNTGELFFGEGSRLTVL.